Below, one T cell receptor beta chain is given with its context. Trimming removed 4 bases from V and 0 bases from J, with 7 bases in between. CDR1 is LGHDT, CDR2 YNNKEL, per germline (reference sequence). CDR3 size: 14 residues. Only in-frame clones appear in the TCRdb table, and some are missing; sequencing was by immunoSEQ multiplex PCR. The sample has just under 300,000 clones, more than 85% seen once. The data were obtained in a study of blood T cell repertoires in COVID-19. The source material was peripheral blood. The source is a man aged 65 to 85 with acute or convalescent COVID-19. V gene TRBV3-1 (or the pseudogene TRBV3-2) combines with J gene TRBJ2-4; TRBD1 is a possible D gene (5 bases). The CDR3 DNA is TGTGCCAGCAGCCTTGGGGCAGCCAAAAACATTCAGTACTTC. It specifies CASSLGAAKNIQYF.